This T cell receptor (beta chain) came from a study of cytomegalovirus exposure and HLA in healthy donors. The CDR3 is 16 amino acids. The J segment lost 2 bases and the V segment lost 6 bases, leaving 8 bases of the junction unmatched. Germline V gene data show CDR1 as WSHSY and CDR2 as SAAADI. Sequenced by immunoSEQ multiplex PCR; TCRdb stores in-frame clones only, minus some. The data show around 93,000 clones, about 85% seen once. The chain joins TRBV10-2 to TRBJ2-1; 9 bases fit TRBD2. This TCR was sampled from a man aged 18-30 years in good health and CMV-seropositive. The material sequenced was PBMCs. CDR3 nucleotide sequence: TGCGCCAGCAGCGGTAGGACTAGCGAAACCTACAATGAGCAGTTCTTC. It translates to CASSGRTSETYNEQFF.